Presented here are 19 T cell receptor beta chains from one specimen sequenced in a study of cytomegalovirus exposure and HLA in healthy donors (dated by TCRdb to about 2017). Libraries were prepared through the immunoSEQ multiplex PCR assay. For the multiplex PCR, a mixture combining 60 forward primers for TCR Vbeta segments and 13 reverse primers for TCR Jbeta segments was used. TCRdb holds this immuneACCESS table with in-frame rearrangements only. Some clones are missing; in checked studies, unresolved V genes explain under half, and the rest has no known cause. The sample profile shows approximately 220,000 clones; roughly four fifths of them were found once. The ten largest clones capture roughly 1.5% of the sample. Input material: PBMCs. Receptors were obtained from a girl under 18 in good health and CMV-seronegative.

V is TRBV25-1 and J is TRBJ1-3; 7 bases are shared with TRBD1. Trimming cost V 8 bases and J 2 bases; bases outside gene matches: 12. Per germline, CDR1 MGHDK and CDR2 SYGVNS. The CDR3 is 16 residues long. The CDR3 protein is CASGDLGQRTGNTIYF. The CDR3 DNA reads as TGTGCCAGCGGGGATCTGGGACAGAGGACTGGAAACACCATATATTTT. Supplemented by reference TRBV25-1 and TRBJ1-3, the full variable domain reads EADIYQTPRYLVIGTGKKITLECSQTMGHDKMYWYQQDPGMELHLIHYSYGVNSTEKGDLSSESTVSRIRTEHFPLTLESARPSHTSQYLCASGDLGQRTGNTIYFGEGSWLTVV.

V gene TRBV2 combines with J gene TRBJ2-7, with 7 bases fitting TRBD1. This CDR3 is 14 amino acids long. Trimming at V came to 4 bases and at J to 6 bases, leaving 9 bases not matched to a gene. CDR1 and CDR2 from the germline V gene are SNHLY and FYNNEI. Here the CDR3 reads CASSARQGSGEQYF. The CDR3 bases are TGTGCCAGCAGTGCTAGACAGGGAAGCGGCGAGCAGTACTTC.

This clone was recorded once. V gene TRBV28 combines with J gene TRBJ1-1; D is unresolved. CDR3 length: 16 amino acids. Germline V CDR1 and CDR2: MDHEN, SYDVKM. V lost 1 base to trimming and J lost 0 bases, with 12 bases between them. DNA of the CDR3: TGTGCCAGCAGTTTATTTCCTGGAGCGATGAACACTGAAGCTTTCTTT. Residues: CASSLFPGAMNTEAFF.

In this sample, this clone turned up once. This rearrangement joins TRBV14 to TRBJ1-2; D uncertain. There are 15 residues in the CDR3. Germline-derived CDR1 and CDR2 are SGHDN and FVKESK. Deletions cut 0 bases from V and 1 base from J, with 9 bases between. Written as DNA, the CDR3 is TGTGCCAGCAGCCAAGAGAGGAGAGTTAACTATGGCTACACCTTC. This sequence encodes CASSQERRVNYGYTF. Variable domain in full (rest from reference TRBV14 and TRBJ1-2): EAGVTQFPSHSVIEKGQTVTLRCDPISGHDNLYWYRRVMGKEIKFLLHFVKESKQDESGMPNNRFLAERTGGTYSTLKVQPAELEDSGVYFCASSQERRVNYGYTFGSGTRLTVV.

The rearrangement joins TRBV7-3 to TRBJ2-1; tentatively, D is TRBD2 (6 bases). The V end was cut by 4 bases, the J end by 5 bases, with 12 bases between. Germline CDR1 and CDR2: SGHTA and FQGTGA. The CDR3 is 14 amino acids. The CDR3 region has the DNA TGTGCCAGCAGCTGGGGACTTGCGCACAATGAGCAGTTCTTC. Translation gives CASSWGLAHNEQFF.

The V call is TRBV28, the J call TRBJ1-1; TRBD1 matches 10 bases. CDR3 size: 13 residues. Germline CDR1 and CDR2: MDHEN and SYDVKM. The V and J ends lost 8 bases and 3 bases, in that order; junction bases with no gene match: 3. CDR3: CASPGQGDTEAFF. The CDR3 DNA is TGTGCCAGCCCCGGACAGGGGGACACTGAAGCTTTCTTT.

The chain is built from TRBV28 and TRBJ2-6, with D unresolved. This CDR3 is 15 amino acids long. The V and J ends lost 7 bases and 1 base respectively, with 11 bases between them. Germline CDR1 reads MDHEN; CDR2 reads SYDVKM. The CDR3 nucleotides read TGTGCCAGCATCCAGAGAGGTTCTGGGGCCAACGTCCTGACTTTC. Translated, it gives CASIQRGSGANVLTF.

This chain joins TRBV28 and TRBJ1-2, with 7 bases identical to TRBD1. The germline V gene has CDR1 MDHEN and CDR2 SYDVKM. After removal of 4 bases from V and 4 bases from J, the junction contained 6 bases not matched to a gene. CDR3 length equals 14 residues. The DNA of the CDR3 is TGTGCCAGCAGTTCAATGACAGGGACCTATGGCTACACCTTC. It is translated as CASSSMTGTYGYTF.

This chain uses TRBV19 with TRBJ1-1; D possibly corresponds to TRBD1 (6 bases). CDR3 length: 16 residues. The germline V and J ends were trimmed by 0 bases and 1 base, with 12 bases remaining between them. CDR1 is LNHDA and CDR2 is SQIVND in the germline V gene (reference sequence). CDR3 in amino acids: CASSIDPRGKNTEAFF. The CDR3 DNA follows: TGTGCCAGTAGTATAGATCCCAGGGGCAAGAACACTGAAGCTTTCTTT.

The chain employs TRBV30 and TRBJ1-1, with D perhaps matching TRBD1 (5 bases). Trimming took 1 base from V and 5 from J, leaving 14 bases between them. The CDR3 length is 14 residues. CDR1 GTSNPN and CDR2 SVGIG come from the germline V gene (reference sequence). CDR3 region: CAWSARLRGTEAFF. The CDR3 DNA sequence: TGTGCCTGGAGTGCCCGACTACGGGGGACTGAAGCTTTCTTT.

The genes are TRBV2 and TRBJ1-1, with 9 positions matching TRBD1. The ends lost 6 bases at V and 4 bases at J; junction bases unmatched: 6. This CDR3 spans 14 amino acids. Germline lookup yields CDR1 SNHLY and CDR2 FYNNEI. The CDR3 sequence is CASRENRGLTEAFF. The CDR3 nucleotides read TGTGCCAGCAGAGAAAACAGGGGGCTCACTGAAGCTTTCTTT.

This clone was seen once. The J gene is TRBJ1-2, the V gene TRBV20-1; tentatively, D is TRBD1 (6 bases). The germline CDR1 and CDR2 sequences are DFQATT and SNEGSKA (reference sequence). Deletions cut 7 bases from V and 8 bases from J, with 14 bases between. The CDR3 runs 11 residues. The CDR3 loop reads CSVKRGGGYTF. The CDR3 nucleotides are TGCAGTGTCAAAAGGGGGGGCGGCTACACCTTC.

A note on this clone: One end of the junction is discordant with germline, which a read error may explain. The chain joins TRBV4-2 to TRBJ1-2, with TRBD1 matching 8 bases. This CDR3 is built from 15 residues. From germline, CDR1 is LGHNA and CDR2 YNFKEQ. The CDR3 loop is CASSQNDLTGEGYIF. As DNA, the CDR3 is TGTGCCAGCAGCCAAAATGATTTGACAGGGGAAGGCTACATCTTC.

This chain links TRBV19 with TRBJ1-2, with D hard to call. Trimming removed 8 bases at V and 5 bases at J, with 15 bases between. The CDR3 is 13 amino acids. Germline CDR1 LNHDA, CDR2 SQIVND (reference sequence). CDR3 region: CASSNLGDYGYTF. The CDR3 coding sequence is TGTGCCAGTTCTAATTTGGGAGATTATGGCTACACCTTC.

The V gene is TRBV27, the J gene TRBJ2-7, with a possible D match to TRBD1 (7 bases). This CDR3 has 16 amino acids. Trimming took 5 bases from V and 3 from J, leaving 20 bases between them. Germline V gene data show CDR1 as MNHEY and CDR2 as SMNVEV (reference sequence). CDR3 sequence reads: CASSPSGRQGLYEQYF. The CDR3 nucleotides read TGTGCCAGCAGTCCATCGGGACGACAGGGACTCTACGAGCAGTACTTC.

CDR3 nucleotides: TGTGCCAGCAGCCTCCAGACAGGGGTCCGCTCTGGAAACACCATATATTTT. The encoded protein is CASSLQTGVRSGNTIYF. This sequence joins TRBV7-2 and TRBJ1-3, with 8 positions matching TRBD1. The length of the CDR3 is 17 residues. J gave up 0 bases and V 5 bases, and 9 bases lay outside the gene matches. Germline CDR1 is SGHTA and CDR2 is FQGNSA. Filled out from reference TRBV7-2 and TRBJ1-3, the complete variable domain reads GAGVSQSPSNKVTEKGKDVELRCDPISGHTALYWYRQSLGQGLEFLIYFQGNSAPDKSGLPSDRFSAERTGGSVSTLTIQRTQQEDSAVYLCASSLQTGVRSGNTIYFGEGSWLTVV.

This clone has a handful of counts. This chain connects TRBV7-9 to TRBJ2-7; 9 positions agree with TRBD1. CDR3 length: 14 amino acids. With 4 bases clipped from V and 3 bases from J, the junction kept 4 bases outside the gene matches. The germline V gene encodes CDR1 SEHNR and CDR2 FQNEAQ (reference sequence). Here the CDR3 reads CASSYGQGNYEQYF. CDR3 DNA: TGTGCCAGCAGCTACGGACAGGGGAACTACGAGCAGTACTTC.

This clone was observed a few times. V is TRBV19 and J is TRBJ1-5, with D tentatively TRBD1 (5 bases). V was trimmed by 2 bases and J by 7 bases, leaving 12 bases between them. Germline values: CDR1 LNHDA, CDR2 SQIVND (reference sequence). The CDR3 is 14 residues long. CDR3 DNA: TGTGCCAGTAGTATACTCGGCCAGGGCCAGCCCCAGCATTTT. As protein: CASSILGQGQPQHF.

With respect to this clone: Relative to the germline gene, one junction end is altered; a read error may explain this. The V call is TRBV28, the J call TRBJ2-7; TRBD1 matches 7 bases. The CDR3 runs to 11 residues. Germline V gene lookup returns CDR1 MDHEN and CDR2 SYDVKM. CDR3 in amino acids: CASTQTGRFSF. The CDR3 DNA reads TGTGCCAGCACCCAGACAGGGCGGTTCAGCTTC. The full variable domain, completed using reference TRBV28 and TRBJ2-7, is DVKVTQSSRYLVKRTGEKVFLECVQDMDHENMFWYRQDPGLGLRLIYFSYDVKMKEKGDIPEGYSVSREKKERFSLILESASTNQTSMYLCASTQTGRFSFGPGTRLTVT.